These 13 T cell receptor beta chains were all obtained from the same sample, sequenced in a study of T cell responses to AZD1222 COVID-19 vaccine (dated by TCRdb to the early 2020s). This specimen's time point label, interpreted: baseline before first vaccination. The method was the immunoSEQ multiplex PCR assay. The immuneACCESS repertoire file appears here via TCRdb, limited to in-frame rearrangements. These files lack a portion of the clones; in checked studies, under half of the deficit traces to unresolved V genes, and the cause of the others is not known. This sample is represented by 150,000 to 200,000 clones; approximately 94% of them were singletons. Of the sample, about 9.3% is held by the ten largest clones. Material: peripheral blood, obtained on day 0 of AZD1222 vaccination. These receptors were obtained from an adult in good health.

The J gene is TRBJ1-1, the V gene TRBV3-1 (or the pseudogene TRBV3-2); 9 bases align to TRBD1. CDR3 length: 17 amino acids. The V gene's germline CDR1 is LGHDT and CDR2 YNNKEL (reference sequence). V shed 6 bases and J 11 bases; nucleotides not matched to a gene: 22. The CDR3 DNA follows: TGTGCCAGCAGGTTTACAGGGGGCAACCCCGTGGCTCGTCGGGCTTTCTTT. This codes for CASRFTGGNPVARRAFF.

The gene calls are TRBV19 and TRBJ1-1; the D is unclear. The V end lost 3 bases, the J end lost 0 bases, and 8 bases lay between the germline ends. CDR1 is LNHDA and CDR2 is SQIVND in the germline V gene (reference sequence). The CDR3 totals 14 residues. This chain's CDR3 is CASSILGLNTEAFF. The CDR3 DNA reads as TGTGCCAGTAGTATTCTGGGTTTGAACACTGAAGCTTTCTTT.

The chain couples TRBV30 to TRBJ2-7; 11 bases are shared with TRBD1. This CDR3 is built from 15 residues. The germline CDR1 and CDR2 sequences are GTSNPN and SVGIG (reference sequence). The ends lost 0 bases at V and 4 bases at J; junction bases unmatched: 5. The CDR3 nucleotides are TGTGCCTGGAGTGTAGGGACAGGGGGAAGTTACGAGCAGTACTTC. As protein: CAWSVGTGGSYEQYF.

This clone showed up just once. In DNA, the CDR3 is TGTGCCAGCAGCCTCGCGCGGGTTAACACCGGGGAGCTGTTTTTT. Translated, it gives CASSLARVNTGELFF. The chain links TRBV4-2 to TRBJ2-2; possibly TRBD2 for D (5 bases). This CDR3 has 15 amino acids. The V end lost 4 bases, the J end lost 2 bases, and 11 bases lay between the germline ends. Germline CDR1 reads LGHNA; CDR2 reads YNFKEQ.

The chain links TRBV9 to TRBJ2-7, with 9 bases aligning to TRBD2. Germline V gene data show CDR1 as SGDLS and CDR2 as YYNGEE. CDR3 length equals 16 residues. Trimming removed 0 bases from V and 4 bases from J; junction bases left unmatched: 8. The CDR3 DNA reads TGTGCCAGCAGCGTAGGAGGGTTAGCGGGGGCTTACGAGCAGTACTTC. It specifies CASSVGGLAGAYEQYF.

The count of this clone is one. The chain links TRBV27 to TRBJ1-5; TRBD1 might be the D (5 bases). The CDR3 length is 13 residues. Germline V gene sequence: CDR1 MNHEY, CDR2 SMNVEV (reference sequence). V lost 0 bases to trimming and J lost 8 bases, with 8 bases between them. In nucleotides, the CDR3 is TGTGCCAGCAGTTTATCAGGGGTTAAGCCCCAGCATTTT. Its translation: CASSLSGVKPQHF.

The rearrangement links TRBV30 to TRBJ1-5, with D possibly matching TRBD1 (6 bases). The CDR3 covers 15 residues. V lost 0 bases and J lost 6, with 15 bases in between. Germline V CDR1 and CDR2: GTSNPN, SVGIG (reference sequence). For the CDR3, the DNA is TGTGCCTGGAGTGTACGGGGGGGGCCGCGTCAGCCCCAGCATTTT. Encoded protein: CAWSVRGGPRQPQHF.

This clone was detected once. The chain has TRBV23-1 and TRBJ1-5; possible D gene TRBD1, 5 bases. TRBV23-1 is marked as an open reading frame, function uncertain. This CDR3 comprises 13 residues. V lost 8 bases, J lost 7 bases, and 15 bases lay in between. The CDR3: CASPEGDGQPQHF. DNA for the CDR3: TGCGCCAGCCCCGAAGGGGATGGGCAGCCCCAGCATTTT.

This chain joins TRBV5-6 and TRBJ1-2, with TRBD1 matching 7 bases. There are 11 residues in the CDR3. With V trimmed by 4 bases and J by 14 bases, 8 bases remained unmatched. The germline V gene has CDR1 SGHDT and CDR2 YYEEEE. CDR3 DNA sequence: TGTGCCAGCAGCATCCGGGACAGAGAAACCTTC. Residues: CASSIRDRETF.

This sequence joins TRBV5-1 and TRBJ2-7, with a possible D match to TRBD1 (6 bases). V lost 6 bases to trimming and J lost 0 bases, with 16 bases between them. CDR3 length equals 15 residues. Germline V gives CDR1 SGHRS, CDR2 YFSETQ. This CDR3 is CASKVAGTLSYEQYF. The CDR3 nucleotides read TGCGCCAGCAAAGTAGCCGGGACACTCTCCTACGAGCAGTACTTC.

J is TRBJ1-4 and V is TRBV9, with 8 bases matching TRBD1. V trimming: 3 bases; J trimming: 2 bases; junction bases outside the gene matches: 3. Looked up from germline, CDR1 is SGDLS and CDR2 is YYNGEE. The CDR3 extends over 15 amino acids. For the CDR3, the DNA is TGTGCCAGCAGCGCCTACAGGGGGACTAATGAAAAACTGTTTTTT. Its protein is CASSAYRGTNEKLFF.

V and J are TRBV6-7 and TRBJ2-7, with a weak D call TRBD1 (6 bases). TRBV6-7 falls under the ORF class, with uncertain function. The CDR3 spans 16 residues. Trimming pared 5 bases from V and 4 bases from J, leaving 21 bases between. The CDR3 bases are TGTGCCAGCAGTCGGACGGGACAAGAACCGCCGTACGAGCAGTACTTC. This encodes CASSRTGQEPPYEQYF.

This chain connects TRBV30 to TRBJ1-2, with D unresolved. The CDR3 has 12 residues. Germline lookup yields CDR1 GTSNPN and CDR2 SVGIG (reference sequence). The V and J ends lost 0 bases and 8 bases respectively, with 10 bases between them. CDR3 sequence (DNA): TGTGCCTGGAGTGTACTGAGTAGGGGCTACACCTTC. Protein sequence: CAWSVLSRGYTF.